This TCR beta chain was identified during a study of T cells in Graves' hyperthyroidism and ophthalmopathy. Study findings and constraints: Peripheral blood also featured most of the thyroid clonotypes expanded above 0.001. In validation, the model predicted ophthalmopathy. These predictions came a median roughly 6.5 months before onset.

Each patient was aged 18 to 65 and had newly diagnosed hyperthyroidism of under 2 months' duration. PBMCs were collected from an approximately 9.3 ml volume of fresh peripheral blood. Germline-derived CDR1 and CDR2 are SGHDT and YYEEEE. The CDR3 is 15 residues long. Researchers took RNA transcripts and amplified the TCR beta CDR3 regions from them. Initially, a first-round RT-PCR of the TCR CDR3 employed the HTBI primer set. TCRdb re-called the multiplex PCR reads through MiXCR, storing one row per CDR3 protein. The sample has around 700,000 distinct CDR3 sequences; approximately 36% are singletons. A remark on this clonotype: Its matching antigen is unknown. An end of the junction does not agree with germline; a read error may underlie this.

This TCR came from a woman aged 40 to 50 with Graves' hyperthyroidism. The sample comprised blood. The rearrangement links TRBV5-6 to TRBJ1-1; D is undetermined. Here the CDR3 DNA reads TGTGCCGGCAGCTTGGGTCTGATAAGGAACACTGAAGCTTTCTTT. It is translated as CAGSLGLIRNTEAFF.